This TCR beta chain was profiled in a study of identifying expanded T cells in peripheral blood. To note about this clone: Its specificity is not known.

Study observations and caveats: Clone count variance between approximately 2-week samples rose with total template count.

Trimming stripped 1 base from V and 6 bases from J, with 6 bases between. Germline assignment: CDR1 SEHNR and CDR2 FQNEAQ (reference sequence). There are 12 residues in the CDR3. Using immunoSEQ multiplex PCR, the repertoire was profiled, and TCRdb retains in-frame clones only, with some absent. The data hold approximately 86,000 clones, with 85% observed a single time. Sequenced: blood. The rearrangement joins TRBV7-9 to TRBJ1-2; D is uncertain. This sequence originates from a person aged 18-69 years in good health. CDR3 residues: CASSLDWHGYTF. DNA for the CDR3: TGTGCCAGCAGCTTAGACTGGCATGGCTACACCTTC.